This is a list of T cell receptor beta chains from one sample in a study of siplizumab effects on memory and regulatory T cells. Sequenced by immunoSEQ multiplex PCR; TCRdb stores in-frame clones only, minus some. Of about 120,000 clones in the sample, 93% were seen once. The sequenced material came from non-Treg CD4+ T cells sorted from blood. These receptors all come from a human donor in good health. CDR3s include the opening cysteine and the closing phenylalanine or tryptophan. A D gene is named only where the DNA matches it firmly. Where a row states a size, it is once, few, many or the class of an expanded clone; other rows omit it.

v_call	clone_size	d_call	j_call	cdr3_aa	cdr3_nt
TRBV27	once	TRBD1	TRBJ1-3	CARLGTGSSGNTIYF	TGTGCCCGCCTCGGGACAGGGAGCTCTGGAAACACCATATATTTT
TRBV5-1	-	-	TRBJ2-5	CASSEITRGYQETQYF	TGCGCCAGCAGCGAAATCACTCGTGGGTATCAAGAGACCCAGTACTTC
TRBV25-1	-	-	TRBJ1-2	CASREPGHNYGYTF	TGTGCCAGCAGGGAACCGGGACACAACTATGGCTACACCTTC
TRBV28	-	TRBD1	TRBJ1-5	CASSLGTASNQPQHF	TGTGCCAGCAGTTTGGGGACAGCCAGCAATCAGCCCCAGCATTTT
TRBV9	-	-	TRBJ1-2	CASSVDGSYGYTF	TGTGCCAGCAGCGTAGATGGGAGCTATGGCTACACCTTC
TRBV19	few	-	TRBJ1-5	CASSGRTANSNQPQHF	TGTGCCAGTAGTGGAAGAACAGCTAATAGCAATCAGCCCCAGCATTTT
TRBV6-4	-	TRBD2	TRBJ2-5	CASSGILAGEQETQYF	TGTGCCAGCAGTGGTATTCTAGCGGGGGAGCAAGAGACCCAGTACTTC
TRBV6-5	-	-	TRBJ1-2	CASREDGYGYTF	TGTGCCAGCAGAGAGGACGGCTATGGCTACACCTTC
TRBV2	-	TRBD1	TRBJ2-7	CASNKKSSRQGFSYEQYF	TGTGCCAGCAATAAAAAAAGTTCGCGACAGGGGTTCTCCTACGAGCAGTACTTC
TRBV5-4	-	-	TRBJ2-5	CASSQPSIQQETQYF	TGTGCCAGCAGCCAACCCTCGATCCAACAAGAGACCCAGTACTTC
TRBV7-3	-	-	TRBJ2-1	CASSLTSADDEQFF	TGTGCCAGCAGCTTAACTAGCGCGGACGATGAGCAGTTCTTC
TRBV5-1	-	TRBD1	TRBJ1-1	CASSSGQGPTEAFF	TGCGCCAGCAGCTCCGGACAGGGTCCCACTGAAGCTTTCTTT
TRBV20-1	-	-	TRBJ1-1	CSARLNTEAFF	TGCAGTGCTCGGTTAAACACTGAAGCTTTCTTT
TRBV2	-	TRBD1	TRBJ1-2	CASRRQGIDGYTF	TGTGCCAGCAGAAGACAGGGAATTGATGGCTACACCTTC
TRBV9	-	-	TRBJ1-5	CASSVEGGPNQPQHF	TGTGCCAGCAGCGTAGAGGGCGGGCCCAATCAGCCCCAGCATTTT
TRBV5-1	-	-	TRBJ1-2	CASSLAPVNYGYTF	TGCGCCAGCAGCTTGGCGCCGGTCAACTATGGCTACACCTTC
TRBV5-1	-	TRBD1	TRBJ1-6	CASSSGTGFSPLHF	TGCGCCAGCAGCTCCGGGACAGGGTTCTCACCCCTCCACTTT
TRBV11-3	-	-	TRBJ2-2	CASSLPLGTGELFF	TGTGCCAGCAGCTTACCCCTGGGCACCGGGGAGCTGTTTTTT
TRBV25-1	-	TRBD1	TRBJ1-2	CASSESTLGQRRGGYTF	TGTGCCAGCAGTGAATCAACCTTGGGACAGCGGAGAGGAGGCTACACCTTC
TRBV6-5	-	-	TRBJ2-1	CASSYLAGVNEQFF	TGTGCCAGCAGTTACCTAGCAGGGGTGAATGAGCAGTTCTTC
TRBV2	few	-	TRBJ1-6	CASSEVANSPLHF	TGTGCCAGCAGTGAAGTGGCTAATTCACCCCTCCACTTT
TRBV28	-	-	TRBJ1-4	CASSLGRVANEKLFF	TGTGCCAGCAGCCTCGGTCGGGTCGCTAATGAAAAACTGTTTTTT
TRBV2	few	-	TRBJ1-1	CASIRIATEAFF	TGTGCCAGCATACGAATCGCCACTGAAGCTTTCTTT
TRBV6-1	-	-	TRBJ2-1	CASSEEPGGKQQFF	TGTGCCAGCAGTGAAGAGCCAGGGGGGAAACAGCAGTTCTTC
TRBV28	-	TRBD1	TRBJ1-2	CASSLDRQGAGGYTF	TGTGCCAGCAGTTTGGACCGACAGGGGGCCGGTGGCTACACCTTC
TRBV28	-	TRBD1	TRBJ2-1	CASSEGAPYNEQFF	TGTGCCAGCAGTGAGGGGGCGCCCTACAATGAGCAGTTCTTC
TRBV19	-	-	TRBJ2-6	CASRLGGGANVLTF	TGTGCCAGTAGACTGGGCGGCGGGGCCAACGTCCTGACTTTC
TRBV5-6	-	-	TRBJ2-5	CASLARAQETQYF	TGTGCCAGCCTCGCCAGGGCCCAAGAGACCCAGTACTTC
TRBV14	-	-	TRBJ1-1	CASSRAQGGGTEAFF	TGTGCCAGCAGCCGAGCACAGGGAGGCGGCACTGAAGCTTTCTTT
TRBV21-1	-	-	TRBJ2-1	CASSPRGGAVNEQFF	TGTGCCAGCAGCCCCCGGGGGGGGGCGGTCAATGAGCAGTTCTTC
TRBV6-5	-	-	TRBJ1-5	CASSLQRNQPQHF	TGTGCCAGCAGTCTTCAGAGGAATCAGCCCCAGCATTTT
TRBV5-6	-	TRBD2	TRBJ2-3	CAGGRLAASTDTQYF	TGTGCCGGGGGCCGACTAGCGGCTAGCACAGATACGCAGTATTTT
TRBV9	-	-	TRBJ2-1	CASSVGVAPNEQFF	TGTGCCAGCAGCGTAGGAGTAGCCCCAAATGAGCAGTTCTTC
TRBV5-1	-	TRBD1	TRBJ2-7	CASSWTGGKYEQYF	TGCGCCAGCAGCTGGACAGGGGGGAAGTACGAGCAGTACTTC
TRBV9	-	-	TRBJ2-2	CASSVVREIDPGELFF	TGTGCCAGCAGCGTAGTACGAGAGATAGATCCCGGGGAGCTGTTTTTT
TRBV19	-	-	TRBJ1-4	CASTRLATNEKLFF	TGTGCCAGTACCAGGCTAGCAACTAATGAAAAACTGTTTTTT
TRBV2	-	-	TRBJ2-1	CASLTGVGGGHDEQFF	TGTGCCAGCCTCACAGGAGTGGGGGGGGGCCATGATGAGCAGTTCTTC
TRBV9	once	-	TRBJ2-3	CASSVTGARTDTQYF	TGTGCCAGCAGCGTTACGGGGGCGCGCACAGATACGCAGTATTTT
TRBV4-1	-	TRBD1	TRBJ1-1	CASTQGAGTEAFF	TGCGCCAGCACACAGGGGGCGGGCACTGAAGCTTTCTTT
TRBV6-1	-	-	TRBJ1-1	CASRADTTTGAFF	TGTGCCAGCAGGGCGGACACGACTACCGGAGCTTTCTTT
TRBV30	-	-	TRBJ2-7	CAWSVQGPHEQYF	TGTGCCTGGAGTGTACAGGGACCTCACGAGCAGTACTTC
TRBV19	-	-	TRBJ2-3	CASNFRPTDTQYF	TGTGCCAGTAATTTCCGGCCCACAGATACGCAGTATTTT
TRBV7-3	-	-	TRBJ1-4	CASSLGAGSGLFF	TGTGCCAGCAGCTTAGGCGCGGGGTCAGGGCTGTTTTTT
TRBV14	-	-	TRBJ2-3	CASSPAPARGMQYF	TGTGCCAGCAGCCCGGCCCCGGCACGGGGGATGCAGTATTTT
TRBV7-2	-	TRBD1	TRBJ2-5	CASSLTVTGAETQYF	TGTGCCAGCAGCTTAACAGTCACAGGGGCTGAGACCCAGTACTTC
TRBV18	-	TRBD1	TRBJ2-7	CASSPVGTGIYEQYF	TGTGCCAGCTCACCAGTGGGGACAGGGATCTACGAGCAGTACTTC
TRBV7-2	-	-	TRBJ1-2	CASSLVGSLNYGYTF	TGTGCCAGCAGCTTAGTAGGCAGCCTGAACTATGGCTACACCTTC
TRBV14	-	TRBD1	TRBJ2-3	CASSLTGGGADTQYF	TGTGCCAGCAGCCTCACAGGGGGAGGCGCAGATACGCAGTATTTT
TRBV5-1	-	-	TRBJ2-7	CASSWRQDRGEQYF	TGCGCCAGCAGCTGGCGACAGGACCGAGGGGAGCAGTACTTC
TRBV18	-	TRBD1	TRBJ2-1	CASSPRKPGQGWGNEQFF	TGTGCCAGCTCACCACGGAAGCCGGGACAGGGTTGGGGCAATGAGCAGTTCTTC
TRBV6-5	-	-	TRBJ1-2	CASGYRTVVGYTF	TGTGCCAGCGGCTATCGGACAGTGGTTGGCTACACCTTC
TRBV30	-	-	TRBJ1-3	CAWSVHLSGNTIYF	TGTGCCTGGAGTGTACACTTATCTGGAAACACCATATATTTT
TRBV28	-	TRBD1	TRBJ1-4	CASSFRGLGEKLFF	TGTGCCAGCAGCTTCAGGGGGCTTGGGGAAAAACTGTTTTTT
TRBV1	-	-	TRBJ2-5	CTSSHFSGLTGETQYF	TGCACCAGCAGCCATTTCTCAGGACTCACGGGAGAGACCCAGTACTTC
TRBV27	-	-	TRBJ2-1	CASSLNRYNEQFF	TGTGCCAGCAGTTTAAACAGATACAATGAGCAGTTCTTC
TRBV30	few	TRBD1	TRBJ1-1	CAWSQGDTEAFF	TGTGCCTGGAGTCAGGGGGACACTGAAGCTTTCTTT
TRBV7-2	-	TRBD2	TRBJ2-1	CASSLVGLANNEQFF	TGTGCCAGCAGCTTAGTTGGACTAGCGAACAATGAGCAGTTCTTC
TRBV23-1	-	-	TRBJ1-1	CASSQCLGKGSTEAFF	TGCGCCAGCAGTCAATGCCTCGGGAAGGGGAGCACTGAAGCTTTCTTT
TRBV6-5	-	TRBD1	TRBJ1-2	CASSFRDRPPNYGYTF	TGTGCCAGCAGTTTCCGGGACAGACCTCCTAACTATGGCTACACCTTC
TRBV10-3	-	-	TRBJ1-5	CAISESVQGSNQPQHF	TGTGCCATCAGTGAGTCGGTACAGGGAAGCAATCAGCCCCAGCATTTT